These 32 T cell receptor beta chains were all obtained from the same sample, sequenced in a study of control samples from healthy donors and cancer patients. Produced via immunoSEQ multiplex PCR; TCRdb's table is partial and in-frame only. The sample lists about 54,000 clones; around 97% were seen once. The sample taken for sequencing was blood. The receptors come from a woman in her twenties or thirties in good health.

The chain recombines TRBV19 with TRBJ1-1; 7 bases fit TRBD1. The CDR3 is 16 amino acids. The junction had 11 bases not matched to a gene; V was cut back by 4 bases and J by 3 bases. Germline lookup yields CDR1 LNHDA and CDR2 SQIVND (reference sequence). CDR3 sequence reads: CASSTLRQGFYTEAFF. In nucleotides, the CDR3 is TGTGCCAGTAGTACCCTGAGACAGGGCTTCTACACTGAAGCTTTCTTT.

The rearrangement joins TRBV20-1 to TRBJ2-7; D not resolved. The CDR3 has 15 residues. Deletions cut 3 bases from V and 0 bases from J, with 15 bases between. Germline V gives CDR1 DFQATT, CDR2 SNEGSKA (reference sequence). CDR3 in amino acids: CSASGSIRNSYEQYF. CDR3 DNA sequence: TGCAGTGCTAGTGGGTCTATTAGAAACTCCTACGAGCAGTACTTC.

As regards this clone: This sample includes further DNA sequences coding for the same CDR3. The chain joins TRBV5-6 to TRBJ2-1, with 11 nucleotides matching TRBD2. The CDR3 runs 15 residues. Germline lookup yields CDR1 SGHDT and CDR2 YYEEEE. Trimming at V came to 5 bases and at J to 15 bases, leaving 16 bases not matched to a gene. The CDR3 sequence is CASRLTGLAESMSFF. Here the CDR3 DNA reads TGTGCCAGCAGACTGACGGGACTAGCGGAGTCCATGTCGTTCTTC.

This rearrangement joins TRBV12-5 to TRBJ2-5; possible D gene TRBD1, 7 bases. Trimming took off 7 bases at V and 5 bases at J, with 17 bases between the two ends. CDR3 length: 14 amino acids. CDR1 is LGHNT, CDR2 FRNRAP, per germline. In DNA, the CDR3 is TGTGCTAGTGTTCCCCCGACAGGGAGGGAGACCCAGTACTTC. This codes for CASVPPTGRETQYF.

The genes are TRBV5-1 and TRBJ2-1, with D possibly matching TRBD1 (6 bases). This CDR3 comprises 18 residues. In germline, CDR1 is SGHRS, CDR2 YFSETQ. Trimming removed 1 base at V and 1 base at J, with 18 bases between. CDR3 bases: TGCGCCAGCAGCTTGACCCTGGACAGTTGGGGATCCTACAATGAGCAGTTCTTC. It specifies CASSLTLDSWGSYNEQFF.

The chain links TRBV29-1 to TRBJ2-7; D unresolved. Germline loops: CDR1 SQVTM, CDR2 ANQGSEA. This CDR3 contains 12 residues. V was pared by 2 bases and J by 2 bases, with 7 bases between. This chain's CDR3 is CSVELGPYEQYF. Written as DNA, the CDR3 is TGCAGCGTTGAACTAGGCCCCTACGAGCAGTACTTC.

V and J are TRBV6-1 and TRBJ1-3; the D gene is possibly TRBD1 (5 bases). The CDR3 totals 17 residues. CDR1 MNHNS and CDR2 SASEGT come from the germline V gene. Trimming removed 2 bases at V and 0 bases at J, with 14 bases between. CDR3 in amino acids: CASSEKGWGNSGNTIYF. The CDR3, as DNA: TGTGCCAGCAGTGAAAAGGGTTGGGGGAACTCTGGAAACACCATATATTTT.

The V call is TRBV3-1 (or the pseudogene TRBV3-2), the J call TRBJ1-2; 7 bases match TRBD1. The CDR3 contains 17 residues. The J segment lost 4 bases and the V segment lost 2 bases, leaving 13 bases of the junction unmatched. Germline V gives CDR1 LGHDT, CDR2 YNNKEL (reference sequence). For the CDR3, the DNA is TGTGCCAGCAGCCAAACACCCCGAAGCGACAGGGTCTATGGCTACACCTTC. It codes for CASSQTPRSDRVYGYTF.

The V and J genes are TRBV27 and TRBJ2-5; D remains unclear. Germline-derived CDR1 and CDR2 are MNHEY and SMNVEV (reference sequence). CDR3 length equals 13 residues. The ends were cut back, 3 bases at V and 4 bases at J, with 9 bases in the middle. This chain's CDR3 is CASSFGLSETQYF. CDR3 sequence (DNA): TGTGCCAGCAGTTTCGGGCTTTCAGAGACCCAGTACTTC.

This chain links TRBV11-2 with TRBJ2-2, with a weak D call TRBD1 (5 bases). In germline, CDR1 is SGHAT, CDR2 FQNNGV. This CDR3 region has 14 residues. Trimming left V 1 base short and J 4 bases short, with 7 bases between. The CDR3 nucleotides read TGTGCCAGCAGCTTAGGGGGCCCCACCGGGGAGCTGTTTTTT. Amino acids: CASSLGGPTGELFF. Full variable domain (outside the CDR3, taken from reference TRBV11-2 and TRBJ2-2): EAGVAQSPRYKIIEKRQSVAFWCNPISGHATLYWYQQILGQGPKLLIQFQNNGVVDDSQLPKDRFSAERLKGVDSTLKIQPAKLEDSAVYLCASSLGGPTGELFFGEGSRLTVL.

The chain uses TRBV10-2 and TRBJ1-2, with unresolved D. The V end lost 0 bases, the J end lost 4 bases, and 6 bases lay between the germline ends. The CDR3 extends over 13 amino acids. The germline V gene encodes CDR1 WSHSY and CDR2 SAAADI. CDR3 sequence reads: CASSESPIYGYTF. CDR3 nucleotides: TGCGCCAGCAGTGAGTCCCCGATCTATGGCTACACCTTC.

The chain joins TRBV6-5 to TRBJ1-1, with a possible D match to TRBD1 (5 bases). The CDR3 is 13 amino acids. Between the trimmed V and J ends, which lost 6 bases and 0 bases, there was a span of 8 bases. Germline assignment: CDR1 MNHEY and CDR2 SVGAGI. For the CDR3, the DNA is TGTGCCAGCAGCCCGACAGTGAACACTGAAGCTTTCTTT. Translated: CASSPTVNTEAFF.

The rearrangement links TRBV7-9 to TRBJ2-1; 8 bases agree with TRBD2. The CDR3 length is 16 residues. In germline, CDR1 is SEHNR, CDR2 FQNEAQ (reference sequence). The ends lost 6 bases at V and 5 bases at J; junction bases unmatched: 12. CDR3 bases: TGTGCCAGCAGGGGGGGCGAACCGGGAGGGGACAATGAGCAGTTCTTC. As protein: CASRGGEPGGDNEQFF.

This chain uses TRBV10-3 with TRBJ2-2; 7 nucleotides align to TRBD2. CDR3 length equals 16 residues. In germline, CDR1 is ENHRY, CDR2 SYGVKD. V shed 3 bases and J 2 bases; nucleotides not matched to a gene: 6. The CDR3 region has the DNA TGTGCCATCAGTGAACCTAGCGGACCAAACACCGGGGAGCTGTTTTTT. It yields the protein CAISEPSGPNTGELFF.

The CDR3 protein is CAWRPTGRLSGNTIYF. DNA of the CDR3: TGTGCCTGGAGACCAACAGGTCGCCTCTCTGGAAACACCATATATTTT. The chain recombines TRBV30 with TRBJ1-3; a weak D match, TRBD1 (5 bases). V lost 3 bases and J lost 0, with 15 bases in between. The germline CDR1 and CDR2 sequences are GTSNPN and SVGIG (reference sequence). This CDR3 comprises 16 residues.

The chain has TRBV5-1 and TRBJ2-5; D is uncertain. The CDR3 has 12 amino acids. V lost 4 bases and J 0 bases, leaving 4 bases between the germline ends. The germline V gene encodes CDR1 SGHRS and CDR2 YFSETQ. The CDR3 region is CASSEYQETQYF. The CDR3 coding sequence is TGCGCCAGCAGCGAGTACCAAGAGACCCAGTACTTC.

This chain uses TRBV2 with TRBJ1-5; D gene unclear. The ends were cut back, 5 bases at V and 0 bases at J, with 8 bases in the middle. This CDR3 contains 14 residues. Germline V CDR1 and CDR2: SNHLY, FYNNEI. CDR3 loop: CASSTGDSNQPQHF. The CDR3 nucleotides are TGTGCCAGCAGTACCGGGGATAGCAATCAGCCCCAGCATTTT.

The rearrangement links TRBV2 to TRBJ2-1; the match to TRBD2 covers 7 bases. The CDR3 runs 15 residues. V was clipped by 6 bases and J by 0 bases; unmatched bases: 5. Germline CDR1 is SNHLY and CDR2 is FYNNEI. CDR3 sequence reads: CASRLAGGSYNEQFF. CDR3 in DNA: TGTGCCAGCAGATTAGCGGGCGGCTCCTACAATGAGCAGTTCTTC. The variable domain in full, completed from reference TRBV2 and TRBJ2-1, reads EPEVTQTPSHQVTQMGQEVILRCVPISNHLYFYWYRQILGQKVEFLVSFYNNEISEKSEIFDDQFSVERPDGSNFTLKIRSTKLEDSAMYFCASRLAGGSYNEQFFGPGTRLTVL.

This clone was observed once. V is TRBV7-9 and J is TRBJ2-2; the match to TRBD1 covers 7 bases. The length of the CDR3 is 16 residues. V was pared by 4 bases and J by 0 bases, with 5 bases of the junction left unmatched. Germline V gene sequence: CDR1 SEHNR, CDR2 FQNEAQ (reference sequence). The CDR3 coding sequence is TGTGCCAGCAGCTCGGAGACAGGGACGAACACCGGGGAGCTGTTTTTT. This encodes CASSSETGTNTGELFF.

The chain links TRBV12-5 to TRBJ1-5; TRBD1 matches 8 bases. V lost 5 bases, J lost 5 bases, and 5 bases stayed unmatched. The CDR3 extends over 14 amino acids. Germline V gene sequence: CDR1 LGHNT, CDR2 FRNRAP. The CDR3 nucleotides read TGTGCTAGTGGTCGGACAGGGAGGGATCAGCCCCAGCATTTT. Its translation is CASGRTGRDQPQHF.

The chain has TRBV24-1 and TRBJ2-5, with TRBD1 identical over 7 bases. V dropped 0 bases and J dropped 3; count of bases not matched to a gene: 0. The CDR3 is made up of 14 amino acids. The germline gives CDR1 KGHDR, CDR2 SFDVKD. The CDR3 here is CATSDLDREETQYF. DNA of the CDR3: TGTGCCACCAGTGATTTGGACAGGGAAGAGACCCAGTACTTC.

The genes are TRBV19 and TRBJ1-2, with D possibly TRBD1 on 5 matching bases. The CDR3 consists of 13 residues. The V and J ends lost 1 base and 8 bases respectively, with 11 bases between them. CDR1 and CDR2 from the germline V gene are LNHDA and SQIVND (reference sequence). The CDR3 region has the DNA TGTGCCAGTAGTATAGCTAGGGGAAGCGGCTACACCTTC. As protein: CASSIARGSGYTF.

The chain joins TRBV7-9 to TRBJ2-1, with 8 bases that match TRBD2. The trim removed 5 bases at V and 3 bases at J, leaving 18 bases unmatched. Germline V gives CDR1 SEHNR, CDR2 FQNEAQ (reference sequence). The length of the CDR3 is 19 residues. Here the CDR3 reads CASSTYAEREFRFYNEQFF. DNA for the CDR3: TGTGCCAGCAGCACCTACGCAGAGCGGGAGTTCAGATTCTACAATGAGCAGTTCTTC.

This chain connects TRBV29-1 to TRBJ1-1; perhaps TRBD1 as D (5 bases). Germline V lookup: CDR1 SQVTM, CDR2 ANQGSEA. The CDR3 length is 13 residues. The V gene lost 3 bases and the J gene lost 5 bases, with 13 bases spanning the gap. The CDR3 reads CSVDPGGSTEAFF. CDR3 in DNA: TGCAGCGTTGATCCGGGGGGTAGTACTGAAGCTTTCTTT. Together with reference TRBV29-1 and TRBJ1-1, the CDR3 gives the full variable domain: SAVISQKPSRDICQRGTSLTIQCQVDSQVTMMFWYRQQPGQSLTLIATANQGSEATYESGFVIDKFPISRPNLTFSTLTVSNMSPEDSSIYLCSVDPGGSTEAFFGQGTRLTVV.

The V gene is TRBV7-9, the J gene TRBJ2-7; no definite D call. CDR1 is SEHNR and CDR2 is FQNEAQ in the germline V gene (reference sequence). This CDR3 is 13 amino acids long. V was clipped by 1 base and J by 3 bases, with 7 bases between them. The CDR3 DNA is TGTGCCAGCAGCTTAGGACAAGTCTACGAGCAGTACTTC. It specifies CASSLGQVYEQYF.

This clone was observed once. This chain uses TRBV28 with TRBJ2-3; D uncertain. CDR1 MDHEN and CDR2 SYDVKM come from the germline V gene. This CDR3 region has 13 residues. With 5 bases removed from V and 0 bases from J, the gap between germline ends came to 6 bases. The CDR3 DNA sequence: TGTGCCAGCAGTCAAGTTAGCACAGATACGCAGTATTTT. It encodes CASSQVSTDTQYF.

This clone was observed a handful of times. The CDR3 DNA sequence: TGTGCCAGCAGTGAACCGTGGGATCTGAACACTGAAGCTTTCTTT. It is translated as CASSEPWDLNTEAFF. The V call is TRBV6-1, the J call TRBJ1-1; D is ambiguous. The CDR3 is 15 amino acids. V shed 2 bases and J shed 0 bases, with 10 bases lying between them. CDR1 and CDR2 (germline): MNHNS, SASEGT.

With respect to this clone: Other nucleotide sequences from this sample produce the same CDR3. The chain carries TRBV12-3 or TRBV12-4 and TRBJ2-5; unclear D gene. The CDR3 runs to 12 residues. V was trimmed by 1 base and J by 2 bases, leaving 2 bases between them. The CDR3 reads CASSLGQETQYF. CDR3 bases: TGTGCCAGCAGTTTAGGTCAAGAGACCCAGTACTTC.

The chain uses TRBV6-5 and TRBJ1-4; the D gene is possibly TRBD1 (5 bases). CDR1 is MNHEY, CDR2 SVGAGI, per germline. The CDR3 totals 15 residues. Trimming left V 7 bases short and J 3 bases short, with 15 bases between. CDR3 protein: CASNPQGSPNEKLFF. In nucleotides, the CDR3 is TGTGCCAGCAATCCCCAGGGCAGTCCTAATGAAAAACTGTTTTTT.

The rearrangement links TRBV27 to TRBJ2-2; 7 nucleotides match TRBD1. The germline V gene encodes CDR1 MNHEY and CDR2 SMNVEV (reference sequence). Trimming took 3 bases from V and 6 from J; bases not matched to a gene: 4. There are 14 residues in the CDR3. The CDR3 here is CASSFGQAAGELFF. CDR3 in DNA: TGTGCCAGCAGTTTCGGACAGGCCGCCGGGGAGCTGTTTTTT.

The chain links TRBV7-9 to TRBJ2-1; 10 bases agree with TRBD2. Germline-derived CDR1 and CDR2 are SEHNR and FQNEAQ (reference sequence). The length of the CDR3 is 15 residues. With 5 bases clipped from V and 5 bases from J, the junction kept 6 bases outside the gene matches. This chain's CDR3 is CASSKLAGTNNEQFF. The CDR3 region has the DNA TGTGCCAGCAGCAAACTAGCGGGGACAAACAATGAGCAGTTCTTC.

V and J are TRBV28 and TRBJ2-3; 8 bases agree with TRBD1. Germline V gives CDR1 MDHEN, CDR2 SYDVKM. CDR3 size: 15 residues. The V segment lost 2 bases and the J segment 2 bases; nucleotides outside the gene matches: 3. The DNA for the CDR3 is TGTGCCAGCAGTTTAGGACAGGGAGACACAGATACGCAGTATTTT. It specifies CASSLGQGDTDTQYF.